These 30 T cell receptor beta chains originate from one sample sequenced in a study of blood T cell repertoires in COVID-19. The assay was immunoSEQ multiplex PCR, and TCRdb's table has in-frame clones only and misses some. The sample has approximately 210,000 clones, approximately 86% seen once. The sequenced sample consisted of peripheral blood. Receptors were obtained from a man in his 60s with COVID-19, enrolled during active disease.

The chain is built from TRBV4-1 and TRBJ1-4; 7 bases align to TRBD1. V dropped 3 bases and J dropped 8; count of bases not matched to a gene: 9. The CDR3 covers 15 residues. Germline loops: CDR1 MGHRA, CDR2 YSYEKL. CDR3 in amino acids: CASSHGTANTEKLFF. CDR3 bases: TGCGCCAGCAGCCATGGGACAGCAAACACAGAAAAACTGTTTTTT.

The genes are TRBV18 and TRBJ2-1; D is possibly TRBD2 (6 bases). V was clipped by 5 bases and J by 1 base, with 18 bases between them. Germline values: CDR1 KGHSH, CDR2 LQKENI. The CDR3 spans 17 residues. The CDR3: CASSSTRDSRSYNEQFF. The CDR3 region has the DNA TGTGCCAGCTCATCTACTCGGGACTCCCGATCCTACAATGAGCAGTTCTTC.

The V gene is TRBV6-5, the J gene TRBJ1-4, with TRBD1 as a possible D gene (6 bases). Looked up from germline, CDR1 is MNHEY and CDR2 is SVGAGI. V shed 5 bases and J shed 5 bases, with 12 bases lying between them. CDR3 length: 14 residues. The CDR3 DNA reads as TGTGCCAGCAGTCTACAGGGTCAGAATGAAAAACTGTTTTTT. Translated: CASSLQGQNEKLFF.

This sequence joins TRBV20-1 and TRBJ1-2; D is perhaps TRBD1 (6 bases). V was shortened by 7 bases and J by 6 bases, with 12 bases between the two germline ends. Germline CDR1 reads DFQATT; CDR2 reads SNEGSKA (reference sequence). The CDR3 contains 11 residues. CDR3 amino acids: CSVGGANGYTF. In DNA form, the CDR3 reads TGCAGTGTAGGGGGGGCGAATGGCTACACCTTC.

This chain links TRBV27 with TRBJ1-2, with 8 bases aligning to TRBD1. J was trimmed by 4 bases and V by 6 bases; bases with no gene match: 7. The CDR3 sequence is 14 residues long. Germline lookup yields CDR1 MNHEY and CDR2 SMNVEV (reference sequence). As DNA, the CDR3 is TGTGCCAGCAGCTCACAGGGGGGGGGCTATGGCTACACCTTC. It codes for CASSSQGGGYGYTF.

This clone was detected only once. The chain joins TRBV10-1 to TRBJ2-5; 7 bases match TRBD2. Trimming cost V 4 bases and J 0 bases; bases outside gene matches: 23. The CDR3 covers 21 residues. CDR1 WNHNN and CDR2 SYGVQD come from the germline V gene (reference sequence). DNA for the CDR3: TGCGCCAGCAGTGCCGGGTGGACCCCGAAGCGGGAAAAGGGGTACCAAGAGACCCAGTACTTC. Translated: CASSAGWTPKREKGYQETQYF.

This clone was seen a single time. The chain couples TRBV5-6 to TRBJ2-2; D is perhaps TRBD1 (6 bases). Germline V lookup: CDR1 SGHDT, CDR2 YYEEEE. Trimming removed 4 bases at V and 7 bases at J, with 20 bases between. CDR3 length: 16 residues. CDR3 in amino acids: CASSAFRGLGVGELFF. As DNA, the CDR3 is TGTGCCAGCAGCGCTTTCAGGGGCCTGGGAGTCGGGGAGCTGTTTTTT.

The chain carries TRBV7-9 and TRBJ2-7; the D is unclear. Germline CDR1 and CDR2: SEHNR and FQNEAQ (reference sequence). V was shortened by 2 bases and J by 0 bases, with 8 bases between the two germline ends. This CDR3 contains 14 residues. In nucleotides, the CDR3 is TGTGCCAGCAGCTTAATACGGGTCTCCTACGAGCAGTACTTC. Amino acids: CASSLIRVSYEQYF.

The rearrangement links TRBV18 to TRBJ2-1, with D possibly matching TRBD1 (5 bases). The V and J ends lost 5 bases and 0 bases respectively, with 14 bases between them. From germline, CDR1 is KGHSH and CDR2 LQKENI. The CDR3 runs to 16 residues. CDR3: CASSSAVTASYNEQFF. CDR3 nucleotide sequence: TGTGCCAGCTCATCCGCCGTGACAGCCTCCTACAATGAGCAGTTCTTC.

CDR3 in amino acids: CASKPGTGDEKLFF. The CDR3 coding sequence is TGCGCCAGCAAACCCGGGACAGGGGACGAAAAACTGTTTTTT. This chain connects TRBV5-1 to TRBJ1-4, with 10 nucleotides matching TRBD1. J gave up 8 bases and V 6 bases, and 7 bases lay outside the gene matches. The CDR3 is 14 amino acids. The V gene's germline CDR1 is SGHRS and CDR2 YFSETQ.

About this clone itself: At one boundary the junction diverges from the germline segment, which might be a read error. The rearrangement joins TRBV29-1 to TRBJ1-1, with 7 bases identical to TRBD1. This CDR3 region has 14 residues. Looked up from germline, CDR1 is SQVTM and CDR2 is ANQGSEA. In nucleotides, the CDR3 is TGCAGCGTCGAAGCAGGGGGGTGGGGCACTGAAGCTTTCTTT. Encoded protein: CSVEAGGWGTEAFF.

As DNA, the CDR3 is TGTGCCAGCAGTTACGGGATCGGAGCTTTCTTT. It specifies CASSYGIGAFF. J is TRBJ1-1 and V is TRBV25-1; no firm D call. Trimming took 5 bases from V and 10 from J, leaving 11 bases between them. Looked up from germline, CDR1 is MGHDK and CDR2 is SYGVNS. This CDR3 contains 11 residues.

This clone was detected only once. V and J are TRBV9 and TRBJ1-4, with a weak D call TRBD1 (6 bases). Trimming removed 3 bases at V and 4 bases at J, with 16 bases between. There are 16 residues in the CDR3. CDR1 is SGDLS, CDR2 YYNGEE, per germline. In DNA form, the CDR3 reads TGTGCCAGCAGCGAGGGAGGGGGTCGGGTTAATGAAAAACTGTTTTTT. Its translation is CASSEGGGRVNEKLFF.

This chain joins TRBV6-1 and TRBJ1-4, with D maybe TRBD1 (5 bases). V gave up 1 base and J gave up 8 bases, with 14 bases separating them. Germline-derived CDR1 and CDR2 are MNHNS and SASEGT. This CDR3 region has 15 residues. The CDR3 coding sequence is TGTGCCAGCAGTGAAGTTCGACCTGCAGGGGAAAAACTGTTTTTT. Its translation is CASSEVRPAGEKLFF.

This clone was observed a single time. The rearrangement links TRBV28 to TRBJ1-1; D is possibly TRBD1 (6 bases). The CDR3 totals 13 residues. V lost 6 bases to trimming and J lost 0 bases, with 8 bases between them. Per germline, CDR1 MDHEN and CDR2 SYDVKM. The CDR3 nucleotides are TGTGCCAGCAGGGACAGCCTGAACACTGAAGCTTTCTTT. This translates into CASRDSLNTEAFF.

The chain combines TRBV11-2 with TRBJ1-5; D uncertain. Germline V gives CDR1 SGHAT, CDR2 FQNNGV. Deletions cut 3 bases from V and 5 bases from J, with 8 bases between. The CDR3 length is 13 residues. CDR3 DNA: TGTGCCAGCAGCTTTAGGAGGGATCAGCCCCAGCATTTT. This codes for CASSFRRDQPQHF.

As regards this clone: The same CDR3 is also encoded by other DNA sequences in this sample. The chain combines TRBV13 with TRBJ1-6; TRBD1 might be the D (6 bases). The CDR3 totals 14 residues. CDR1 PRHDT and CDR2 FYEKMQ come from the germline V gene (reference sequence). Trimming removed 5 bases at V and 10 bases at J, with 15 bases between. The CDR3, as DNA: TGTGCCAGCAGCATCGGGCAGGGGACCTCACCCCTCCACTTT. Translated, it gives CASSIGQGTSPLHF.

The chain carries TRBV5-1 and TRBJ2-1, with 7 bases fitting TRBD2. Germline assignment: CDR1 SGHRS and CDR2 YFSETQ. CDR3 length: 16 residues. The ends lost 3 bases at V and 9 bases at J; junction bases unmatched: 15. Written as DNA, the CDR3 is TGCGCCAGCAGCTCACGGGCCGGACTAGTCGATGGTGAGCAGTTCTTC. Encoded protein: CASSSRAGLVDGEQFF.

This clone was seen just once. The chain carries TRBV5-5 and TRBJ2-5; the match to TRBD1 covers 9 bases. With V trimmed by 3 bases and J by 5 bases, 11 bases remained unmatched. Germline lookup yields CDR1 SGHKS and CDR2 YYEKEE (reference sequence). The CDR3 sequence is 16 residues long. The CDR3: CASSSGTGRPWETQYF. CDR3 DNA: TGTGCCAGCAGCTCCGGGACAGGGCGGCCCTGGGAGACCCAGTACTTC.

V gene TRBV4-2 combines with J gene TRBJ2-5; D remains unclear. Germline V gives CDR1 LGHNA, CDR2 YNFKEQ. The V gene lost 9 bases and the J gene lost 1 base, with 9 bases spanning the gap. This CDR3 has 12 residues. CDR3 in amino acids: CARVAVQETQYF. The CDR3 region has the DNA TGTGCCAGGGTGGCGGTCCAAGAGACCCAGTACTTC.

This clone was detected a few times. The V call is TRBV24-1, the J call TRBJ2-7, with a possible D match to TRBD2 (7 bases). Germline CDR1 KGHDR, CDR2 SFDVKD. Trimming removed 9 bases at V and 7 bases at J, with 21 bases between. This CDR3 comprises 14 residues. CDR3 DNA sequence: TGTGCCACCCAGGGGTCGGGAGGAAATTATGAGCAGTACTTC. Its protein product is CATQGSGGNYEQYF.

The chain combines TRBV7-2 with TRBJ1-6; D remains unclear. This CDR3 contains 14 residues. Germline CDR1 and CDR2: SGHTA and FQGNSA. The ends were cut back, 3 bases at V and 6 bases at J, with 9 bases in the middle. In DNA form, the CDR3 reads TGTGCCAGCAGCTTCGGACTGACTAATTCACCCCTCCACTTT. It is translated as CASSFGLTNSPLHF.

The chain is built from TRBV3-1 (or the pseudogene TRBV3-2) and TRBJ1-6; 9 nucleotides match TRBD1. Germline loops: CDR1 LGHDT, CDR2 YNNKEL (reference sequence). This CDR3 contains 15 residues. V shed 4 bases and J 6 bases; nucleotides not matched to a gene: 4. CDR3 protein: CASSRTGAANSPLHF. CDR3 DNA sequence: TGTGCCAGCAGCCGGACAGGGGCGGCTAATTCACCCCTCCACTTT.

This clone appeared a single time. The chain is built from TRBV3-1 (or the pseudogene TRBV3-2) and TRBJ1-4; 7 nucleotides align to TRBD1. With V trimmed by 0 bases and J by 7 bases, 8 bases remained unmatched. This CDR3 is built from 16 residues. Germline loops: CDR1 LGHDT, CDR2 YNNKEL (reference sequence). The CDR3, as DNA: TGTGCCAGCAGCCAAGATCGCGGGACAGCGAGTGAAAAACTGTTTTTT. Translated: CASSQDRGTASEKLFF.

The rearrangement uses TRBV29-1 and TRBJ2-3, with unresolved D. The V gene's germline CDR1 is SQVTM and CDR2 ANQGSEA. The CDR3 contains 11 residues. The germline V and J ends were trimmed by 3 bases and 3 bases, with 4 bases remaining between them. The CDR3 is CSVDTTDTQYF. CDR3 nucleotide sequence: TGCAGCGTTGATACTACAGATACGCAGTATTTT.

The CDR3 nucleotides are TGCGCCAGCAGGGGGGACAGGGGTTTACCGGCCTATGGCTACACCTTC. Translation gives CASRGDRGLPAYGYTF. The V gene is TRBV5-1, the J gene TRBJ1-2, with TRBD1 matching over 10 bases. The V gene's germline CDR1 is SGHRS and CDR2 YFSETQ. The V segment lost 5 bases and the J segment 4 bases; nucleotides outside the gene matches: 11. The CDR3 is made up of 16 amino acids.

This chain's CDR3 is CASSVATGNTEAFF. CDR3 DNA: TGTGCCAGCAGCGTAGCTACGGGGAACACTGAAGCTTTCTTT. The rearrangement uses TRBV9 and TRBJ1-1; D not certain. The CDR3 runs to 14 residues. Trimming took off 0 bases at V and 1 base at J, with 7 bases between the two ends. Germline assignment: CDR1 SGDLS and CDR2 YYNGEE.

The chain couples TRBV7-9 to TRBJ2-3; D not resolved. The germline V gene encodes CDR1 SEHNR and CDR2 FQNEAQ (reference sequence). V was trimmed by 5 bases and J by 4 bases, leaving 13 bases between them. The CDR3 is 14 amino acids. The CDR3 spells CASSRAQTADTQYF. The CDR3 nucleotides are TGTGCCAGCAGCAGGGCCCAAACTGCAGATACGCAGTATTTT. The variable domain in full, completed from reference TRBV7-9 and TRBJ2-3, reads DTGVSQNPRHKITKRGQNVTFRCDPISEHNRLYWYRQTLGQGPEFLTYFQNEAQLEKSRLLSDRFSAERPKGSFSTLEIQRTEQGDSAMYLCASSRAQTADTQYFGPGTRLTVL.

V gene TRBV6-1 combines with J gene TRBJ1-1; TRBD1 might be the D (5 bases). CDR1 and CDR2 (germline): MNHNS, SASEGT. The CDR3 consists of 16 residues. With 0 bases removed from V and 1 base from J, the gap between germline ends came to 12 bases. The CDR3 DNA follows: TGTGCCAGCAGTGAAGCGGGGACTCTCCGGAACACTGAAGCTTTCTTT. Amino acids: CASSEAGTLRNTEAFF.

This chain joins TRBV5-1 and TRBJ2-1; TRBD2 might be the D (5 bases). Germline CDR1 reads SGHRS; CDR2 reads YFSETQ. There are 15 residues in the CDR3. Trimming cost V 0 bases and J 6 bases, with 13 bases left between them. The CDR3 nucleotides are TGCGCCAGCAGCTTGGCGGCGGGTCTCAGCAATGAGCAGTTCTTC. Translated, it gives CASSLAAGLSNEQFF.